This section outlines one T cell receptor (beta chain) sequence together with its context. Its antigen is unidentified. This specimen belongs to a study of identical twins. Study-wide findings and caveats: Researchers reported excess low generation probability among twin-shared out-of-frame alpha sequences. Abundant beta clonotypes from cord blood had fewer insertions, unlike memory repertoires, which showed none. Weaker excess sharing between twins was seen in beta out-of-frame sequences.

TCRdb re-called the 5' RACE reads with MiXCR, one entry per CDR3 protein. The table records about 700,000 distinct CDR3 sequences, 8.6% of them present only once. The CDR3 extends over 13 amino acids. Germline loops: CDR1 MNHEY, CDR2 SVGEGT. Trimming removed 0 bases at V and 4 bases at J, with 7 bases between. The data also belong to a second study, concerning yellow fever vaccine responses in identical twins. From that second work: Twins reportedly showed a vaccine T cell response that seemed partly convergent and partly personalized.

Sequences were obtained from PBMCs. This clonotype originated in a woman aged 18-29 years in good health. The rearrangement uses TRBV6-2 or TRBV6-3 and TRBJ2-7; D ambiguous. CDR3 region: CASSYSFLYEQYF. CDR3 DNA: TGTGCCAGCAGTTACTCGTTTCTTTACGAGCAGTACTTC.